Below, 26 T cell receptor beta chains from the same sample are listed, as sequenced in a study of blood T cell repertoires in COVID-19 (dated by TCRdb to the early 2020s). The library relied on the immunoSEQ multiplex PCR assay. This is the immuneACCESS table as TCRdb keeps it, with only in-frame sequences that have V and J called. A part of the clones is gone; compared with another copy, unresolved V genes explain less than half, and the rest is unexplained. This sample holds tens of thousands of clones; 65% to 85% were observed only once. The top ten clonotypes cover more than 4.5% of the sample. Sequenced input: peripheral blood. These receptors all come from a woman of 80 years or more with active or convalescent COVID-19.

About this clone: One junction end does not reproduce the germline sequence, and a read error may be involved. The rearrangement uses TRBV7-7 and TRBJ2-2, with 7 positions matching TRBD1. Germline V gene lookup returns CDR1 SSHAT and CDR2 FNYEAQ (reference sequence). This CDR3 spans 16 amino acids. The CDR3 here is CASRHSSGGNTGELFF. The CDR3, as DNA: TGTGCTAGCAGACATTCCTCAGGGGGGAACACCGGGGAGCTGTTTTTT.

The chain joins TRBV6-6 to TRBJ2-5, with a weak D call TRBD2 (6 bases). Germline loops: CDR1 MNHNY, CDR2 SVGAGI (reference sequence). This CDR3 has 12 amino acids. Between the trimmed V and J ends, which lost 6 bases and 7 bases, there was a span of 12 bases. Written as DNA, the CDR3 is TGTGCCAGCAGGGCCACCGGGGGGACCCAGTACTTC. Encoded protein: CASRATGGTQYF.

The V gene is TRBV18, the J gene TRBJ1-2, with TRBD1 matching 8 bases. The CDR3 is 15 amino acids. J was trimmed by 8 bases and V by 6 bases; bases with no gene match: 14. Looked up from germline, CDR1 is KGHSH and CDR2 is LQKENI. CDR3 residues: CASSSGQGHYPGYTF. The CDR3, as DNA: TGTGCCAGCTCTTCCGGACAGGGTCACTACCCGGGCTACACCTTC.

The chain combines TRBV14 with TRBJ2-5, with D possibly being TRBD2 (6 bases). CDR1 and CDR2 (germline): SGHDN, FVKESK. The V and J ends lost 4 bases and 1 base respectively, with 19 bases between them. The CDR3 loop spans 17 amino acids. The CDR3 spells CASSLSGYSRGQETQYF. The CDR3 DNA reads as TGTGCCAGCAGCCTGAGTGGTTATTCGCGGGGCCAAGAGACCCAGTACTTC.

There are a few counts of this clone. CDR3 in DNA: TGTGCCAGCAGCGCACGCTCCGGGACAGGGGATGAAAAACTGTTTTTT. Its translation is CASSARSGTGDEKLFF. V usage is TRBV7-6 and J usage is TRBJ1-4, with TRBD1 identical over 10 bases. The CDR3 totals 16 residues. Per germline, CDR1 SGHVS and CDR2 FNYEAQ. J was trimmed by 6 bases and V by 5 bases; bases with no gene match: 9.

V and J are TRBV5-1 and TRBJ2-3, with 7 bases aligning to TRBD2. Per germline, CDR1 SGHRS and CDR2 YFSETQ. The CDR3 loop spans 16 amino acids. Unmatched junction bases numbered 10, after V lost 4 bases and J lost 2 bases. In DNA, the CDR3 is TGCGCCAGCAGCACTGGGAGGGGCGGACACACAGATACGCAGTATTTT. Amino acid sequence: CASSTGRGGHTDTQYF.

This chain uses TRBV2 with TRBJ1-3, with D possibly TRBD1 on 5 matching bases. Trimming took 4 bases from V and 0 from J, leaving 19 bases between them. The germline V gene encodes CDR1 SNHLY and CDR2 FYNNEI. This CDR3 comprises 18 residues. The CDR3, as DNA: TGTGCCAGCAGTGGAGGCGCCACAGGAATCTTCTCTGGAAACACCATATATTTT. This sequence encodes CASSGGATGIFSGNTIYF.

This clone appeared a few times. V gene TRBV11-3 combines with J gene TRBJ2-1, with 7 bases identical to TRBD2. CDR1 and CDR2 from the germline V gene are SGHNT and YENEEA. After removal of 5 bases from V and 4 bases from J, the junction contained 14 bases not matched to a gene. This CDR3 comprises 17 residues. This chain's CDR3 is CASSPLPGGGSYNEQFF. The DNA for the CDR3 is TGTGCCAGCAGCCCTTTGCCGGGAGGTGGTAGTTACAATGAGCAGTTCTTC.

V and J are TRBV19 and TRBJ2-4; 9 nucleotides line up with TRBD2. Germline lookup yields CDR1 LNHDA and CDR2 SQIVND (reference sequence). This CDR3 has 14 amino acids. After removal of 4 bases from V and 6 bases from J, the junction contained 4 bases not matched to a gene. The CDR3 DNA reads TGTGCCAGTAGTAAGCCGACTAGCGGAAACATTCAGTACTTC. Its translation: CASSKPTSGNIQYF.

The chain combines TRBV7-9 with TRBJ2-1; 8 positions match TRBD1. CDR3 size: 18 residues. V dropped 2 bases and J dropped 8; count of bases not matched to a gene: 17. Germline V gene sequence: CDR1 SEHNR, CDR2 FQNEAQ (reference sequence). The CDR3 spells CASSLFFDSGGEGDEQFF. CDR3 nucleotide sequence: TGTGCCAGCAGCTTATTTTTCGACTCAGGGGGCGAGGGCGATGAGCAGTTCTTC.

This chain connects TRBV2 to TRBJ2-6, with a possible D match to TRBD1 (6 bases). Germline V lookup: CDR1 SNHLY, CDR2 FYNNEI. The CDR3 is 17 residues long. Trimming removed 7 bases at V and 0 bases at J, with 16 bases between. CDR3 sequence: CASNSPGQNSGANVLTF. DNA of the CDR3: TGTGCCAGCAACTCTCCGGGACAAAACTCTGGGGCCAACGTCCTGACTTTC.

The V gene is TRBV19, the J gene TRBJ2-3; 11 nucleotides agree with TRBD1. Germline CDR1 is LNHDA and CDR2 is SQIVND (reference sequence). V lost 6 bases to trimming and J lost 1 base; unmatched junction nucleotides: 6. This CDR3 is built from 16 residues. The DNA of the CDR3 is TGTGCCAGTAGGGACAGGGGGCGGGGAGGCACAGATACGCAGTATTTT. Translated: CASRDRGRGGTDTQYF.

The rearrangement joins TRBV19 to TRBJ2-3; 7 bases are shared with TRBD1. Per the germline V gene, CDR1 is LNHDA and CDR2 is SQIVND (reference sequence). CDR3 size: 19 residues. V shed 3 bases, J shed 2 bases, and the junction held 17 bases outside the gene matches. The CDR3 bases are TGTGCCAGTAGTATTTGGGACAGCAGGGCCAGTTCGAACACAGATACGCAGTATTTT. Translating it yields CASSIWDSRASSNTDTQYF.

This chain links TRBV5-1 with TRBJ2-7; 14 bases match TRBD2. Germline CDR1 SGHRS, CDR2 YFSETQ. The CDR3 sequence is 16 residues long. With 4 bases clipped from V and 2 bases from J, the junction kept 5 bases outside the gene matches. The CDR3 sequence is CASSPGTSGRPYEQYF. The CDR3 nucleotides are TGCGCCAGCAGCCCTGGGACTAGCGGGAGACCCTACGAGCAGTACTTC.

CDR3 amino acids: CASSTSGTGVDGYGYTF. The CDR3 nucleotides read TGTGCCAGTAGTACGTCTGGGACAGGGGTCGATGGTTATGGCTACACCTTC. The chain links TRBV19 to TRBJ1-2; 10 bases align to TRBD1. The CDR3 runs 17 residues. V shed 4 bases and J 5 bases; nucleotides not matched to a gene: 13. Germline CDR1 reads LNHDA; CDR2 reads SQIVND (reference sequence).

The rearrangement uses TRBV4-1 and TRBJ1-2; D is perhaps TRBD1 (5 bases). The V end was cut by 4 bases, the J end by 7 bases, with 16 bases between. The CDR3 extends over 14 amino acids. CDR1 MGHRA and CDR2 YSYEKL come from the germline V gene. CDR3 amino acids: CASSRTPGGSGYTF. The DNA for the CDR3 is TGCGCCAGCAGCCGAACACCGGGGGGATCTGGCTACACCTTC.

The sample holds one count of this clone. This sequence joins TRBV20-1 and TRBJ2-7, with TRBD2 identical over 9 bases. The CDR3 sequence is 16 residues long. V shed 3 bases and J 7 bases; nucleotides not matched to a gene: 16. Germline values: CDR1 DFQATT, CDR2 SNEGSKA (reference sequence). CDR3 amino acids: CSASDPSGAKKEEQYF. CDR3 bases: TGCAGTGCTAGTGATCCTAGCGGGGCCAAGAAGGAAGAGCAGTACTTC.

V gene TRBV6-2 or TRBV6-3 combines with J gene TRBJ2-1; 11 positions match TRBD2. Germline V gene sequence: CDR1 MNHEY, CDR2 SVGEGT. Germline trimming cut 2 bases from V and 7 bases from J; bases unmatched to any gene: 4. The CDR3 runs to 15 residues. The CDR3 sequence is CASSYLAGGMNEQFF. CDR3 nucleotide sequence: TGTGCCAGCAGTTACCTAGCGGGAGGAATGAATGAGCAGTTCTTC.

The V and J genes are TRBV5-1 and TRBJ2-5; 11 bases line up with TRBD2. The J segment lost 2 bases and the V segment lost 4 bases, leaving 7 bases of the junction unmatched. CDR1 is SGHRS, CDR2 YFSETQ, per germline. The CDR3 totals 16 residues. Here the CDR3 DNA reads TGCGCCAGCAGCATGGGACTAGCGGTATCACAAGAGACCCAGTACTTC. It specifies CASSMGLAVSQETQYF.

The CDR3 bases are TGTGCCATCAGTGAGCCCCGAGGAGGGTACGAAAACATTCAGTACTTC. Its translation is CAISEPRGGYENIQYF. The chain has TRBV10-3 and TRBJ2-4; possible D gene TRBD2, 6 bases. The CDR3 length is 16 residues. V gave up 2 bases and J gave up 5 bases, with 16 bases separating them. Germline values: CDR1 ENHRY, CDR2 SYGVKD.

This clone is a singleton in its sample. The genes are TRBV5-1 and TRBJ2-3, with TRBD2 matching over 12 bases. The CDR3 consists of 18 residues. The V and J ends lost 3 bases and 5 bases, in that order; junction bases with no gene match: 13. Germline CDR1 and CDR2: SGHRS and YFSETQ. CDR3 DNA: TGCGCCAGCAGCTCCCCGACGCTAGCGGGGGGGCAGGGAGATACGCAGTATTTT. Translated: CASSSPTLAGGQGDTQYF.

V is TRBV15 and J is TRBJ2-7; D unresolved. The CDR3 is 13 amino acids. V was pared by 0 bases and J by 4 bases, with 7 bases between. In germline, CDR1 is LNHNV, CDR2 YYDKDF (reference sequence). The CDR3 DNA is TGTGCCACCAGCAGAGATCCGGGTTACGAGCAGTACTTC. Its translation: CATSRDPGYEQYF.

The V call is TRBV4-3, the J call TRBJ2-2, with D possibly matching TRBD1 (6 bases). The CDR3 runs to 16 residues. With 0 bases removed from V and 1 base from J, the gap between germline ends came to 9 bases. The germline V gene has CDR1 LGHNA and CDR2 YSLEER. The chain's CDR3 is CASSQDPGQNTGELFF. In DNA form, the CDR3 reads TGCGCCAGCAGCCAAGACCCGGGACAGAACACCGGGGAGCTGTTTTTT.

The J gene is TRBJ2-1, the V gene TRBV6-2 or TRBV6-3; 9 nucleotides align to TRBD2. Trimming at V came to 4 bases and at J to 8 bases, leaving 9 bases not matched to a gene. The CDR3 is 15 amino acids. The germline V gene encodes CDR1 MNHEY and CDR2 SVGEGT. CDR3 coding DNA: TGTGCCAGCAGTTTGGGAGCGGGGGGAGCGGATGAGCAGTTCTTC. It specifies CASSLGAGGADEQFF.

This chain connects TRBV27 to TRBJ2-1; D unresolved. This CDR3 comprises 15 residues. Looked up from germline, CDR1 is MNHEY and CDR2 is SMNVEV (reference sequence). V was cut by 1 base and J by 0 bases, with 7 bases left in between. As DNA, the CDR3 is TGTGCCAGCAGTTTATTTCTGAGCTCCTACAATGAGCAGTTCTTC. This gives the protein CASSLFLSSYNEQFF.

This chain links TRBV18 with TRBJ1-5; D remains ambiguous. There are 17 residues in the CDR3. V was cut by 3 bases and J by 0 bases, with 15 bases left in between. Germline V CDR1 and CDR2: KGHSH, LQKENI. The CDR3 loop is CASSPEAGNPSNQPQHF. In nucleotides, the CDR3 is TGTGCCAGCTCACCCGAGGCCGGGAACCCTAGCAATCAGCCCCAGCATTTT.